These T cell receptor beta chains were read from a single sample in a study of beta chain features in type 1 diabetes. Measured with immunoSEQ multiplex PCR; TCRdb has only the in-frame clones, and not every one. The table lists 250,000 to 300,000 clones, approximately 25% of them singletons. The sample comprised naive CD4+ T cells from blood. The receptors stem from a woman aged 25 to 39 with type 1 diabetes. Both conserved end residues are part of each CDR3. D genes are given only for firm matches. Size is stated for part of the rows, as once, few or many counts, or as a class when the clone is expanded.

J gene,V gene,D gene,clone size,CDR3 DNA,CDR3 protein
TRBJ2-6,TRBV2,.,few,TGTGCCGGCCAGGAAAGCTCTGGGGCCAACGTCCTGACTTTC,CAGQESSGANVLTF
TRBJ2-2,TRBV5-1,.,few,TGCGCCAGCAGCGGCTCTCCTAGCAGTAACACCGGGGAGCTGTTTTTT,CASSGSPSSNTGELFF
TRBJ1-5,TRBV2,TRBD1,.,TGTGCCACTTCTCAAGGACAGGGCGGGCAGCCCCAGCATTTT,CATSQGQGGQPQHF
TRBJ2-2,TRBV30,.,.,TGTGCCTGGAGTTGGGGGCCGAACACCGGGGAGCTGTTTTTT,CAWSWGPNTGELFF
TRBJ1-2,TRBV29-1,.,.,TGCAGCGTTAATCCAGGGAATGGCTACACCTTC,CSVNPGNGYTF
TRBJ1-2,TRBV7-9,.,few,TGTGCCAGCAGCTTAGAACAGGGTGGCTACACCTTC,CASSLEQGGYTF
TRBJ2-3,TRBV28,.,.,TGTGCCAGCAGTCGCCGGAGCACAGATACGCAGTATTTT,CASSRRSTDTQYF
TRBJ2-1,TRBV7-3,TRBD2,.,TGTGCCAGCAGCTTAAGTGGCGGGAGGGCAACTAATGAGCAGTTCTTC,CASSLSGGRATNEQFF
TRBJ2-7,TRBV28,.,.,TGTGCCAGCTCAATCGCGGTTACCTACGAGCAGTACTTC,CASSIAVTYEQYF
TRBJ2-7,TRBV6-1,TRBD1,.,TGTGCCAGCTCAGCTGGCAGGGGGTCCACCTACGAGCAGTACTTC,CASSAGRGSTYEQYF